The clone carrying this T cell receptor beta chain has just a few counts. No antigen is known for it. Combining a sample-barcoded 5' primer with a J-beta primer mix, a second PCR ran for roughly 6 to 12 cycles. A single record per CDR3 protein comes from TCRdb applying MiXCR to the 5' RACE reads. The sample includes about 780,000 distinct CDR3 sequences, less than 60% seen only once; the top ten take about a sixth. There were at least 6 micrograms of total RNA extracted from every sample. This entry comes from a study of blood T cells in healthy people across ages. The study, taken as a whole, reports: Those diversity estimates obtained from one million T cells were thought to be underestimates. Researchers said unsorted PBMCs prevented a conclusive naive versus antigen-experienced comparison.

The sequenced material came from blood. The receptor's source is a man older than 75 in good health.

CDR3 region: CASSEVPTVSYEQYF. As DNA, the CDR3 is TGTGCCAGCAGTGAAGTGCCGACAGTCTCCTACGAGCAGTACTTC. The chain links TRBV6-1 to TRBJ2-7, with D maybe TRBD1 (5 bases). Deletions cut 1 base from V and 0 bases from J, with 10 bases between. The CDR3 length is 15 residues. Germline V gene data show CDR1 as MNHNS and CDR2 as SASEGT.